This T cell receptor beta chain comes out of a study of cytotoxic CD8 clonotypes in ibrutinib-treated CLL. Study-wide points: Public clonotypes, rarely seen, contracted or held steady on treatment.

Note on this clone: As yet, its antigen is unknown.

Trimming took 6 bases from V and 7 from J, leaving 15 bases between them. The CDR3 consists of 14 residues. CDR1 and CDR2 (germline): MNHEY, SVGAGI. Sequencing was performed with immunoSEQ multiplex PCR; in TCRdb, only in-frame clones are kept and a portion is missing. This sample yields approximately 170,000 clones, of which roughly 84% are seen a single time; about 2.9% belongs to the top ten. The V call is TRBV6-5, the J call TRBJ2-2; D unresolved. This sample comprised PBMCs, obtained at disease progression, from a patient treated with ibrutinib. The TCR was taken from a human donor with chronic lymphocytic leukemia. CDR3 DNA: TGTGCCAGCAGCGCGCTCGTATTCGACGGGGAGCTGTTTTTT. Translation gives CASSALVFDGELFF.